What follows describes a single T cell receptor (beta chain). These data come from a study of T cell changes during pregnancy in multiple sclerosis. Generated by immunoSEQ multiplex PCR, the TCRdb table keeps only in-frame clones and is missing some. The table shows about 55,000 clones, with about 94% occurring only once. The length of the CDR3 is 12 residues. The TCR sequence derives from a female donor with multiple sclerosis, enrolled in a pregnancy study. This specimen consisted of CD8+ T cells from peripheral blood mononuclear cells, obtained after pregnancy. The chain links TRBV21-1 to TRBJ1-2; the D call in the table, TRBD1, was not verified against the DNA. TRBV21-1 has pseudogene status. CDR3 coding DNA: TGTGCCAGCAGCAAAGGGACAGGGGGCTACACCTTC. Translation: CASSKGTGGYTF.